These 25 T cell receptor beta chains share one sample of origin, sequenced in a study of blood T cell repertoires in COVID-19. Sequenced by immunoSEQ multiplex PCR; TCRdb stores in-frame clones only, minus some. The sample consists of approximately 210,000 clones, around 85% of them appearing once. Sequencing was carried out using peripheral blood. These receptors all come from a woman in her 70s with acute or convalescent COVID-19.

This chain uses TRBV3-1 (or the pseudogene TRBV3-2) with TRBJ1-5, with D possibly matching TRBD1 (6 bases). V dropped 5 bases and J dropped 5 bases, with 10 bases sitting between them. Germline values: CDR1 LGHDT, CDR2 YNNKEL (reference sequence). CDR3 length equals 13 residues. CDR3 residues: CASSLQGDQPQHF. DNA for the CDR3: TGTGCCAGCAGCTTACAGGGAGATCAGCCCCAGCATTTT.

The rearrangement uses TRBV27 and TRBJ1-2; the D gene is possibly TRBD1 (6 bases). V was cut by 4 bases and J by 4 bases, with 10 bases left in between. Germline CDR1 reads MNHEY; CDR2 reads SMNVEV (reference sequence). The CDR3 spans 13 residues. CDR3 protein: CASSWTVGYGYTF. CDR3 nucleotide sequence: TGTGCCAGCAGTTGGACAGTAGGCTATGGCTACACCTTC.

The chain carries TRBV2 and TRBJ2-3; 9 bases match TRBD1. CDR3 length: 15 amino acids. The trim removed 6 bases at V and 1 base at J, leaving 5 bases unmatched. The germline V gene has CDR1 SNHLY and CDR2 FYNNEI. This chain's CDR3 is CASRDRGRGTDTQYF. CDR3 bases: TGTGCCAGCAGGGACAGGGGTCGAGGCACAGATACGCAGTATTTT.

This chain connects TRBV6-5 to TRBJ2-7, with D perhaps TRBD1 (6 bases). Trimming cost V 8 bases and J 6 bases, with 17 bases left between them. CDR1 is MNHEY, CDR2 SVGAGI, per germline. This CDR3 is built from 13 residues. For the CDR3, the DNA is TGTGCCAGCCACAAGTTACAGGGTGGCGAGCAGTACTTC. It is translated as CASHKLQGGEQYF.

The V call is TRBV5-4, the J call TRBJ1-1; D may be TRBD1 (6 bases). V was clipped by 4 bases and J by 0 bases, with 10 bases between them. The CDR3 contains 14 residues. Germline CDR1 and CDR2: SGHNT and YYREEE (reference sequence). CDR3 DNA sequence: TGTGCCAGCAGCCCCAGGGGTCTGAACACTGAAGCTTTCTTT. Its translation is CASSPRGLNTEAFF. The full variable domain, rest sourced from reference TRBV5-4 and TRBJ1-1, is ETGVTQSPTHLIKTRGQQVTLRCSSQSGHNTVSWYQQALGQGPQFIFQYYREEENGRGNFPPRFSGLQFPNYSSELNVNALELDDSALYLCASSPRGLNTEAFFGQGTRLTVV.

This sequence joins TRBV6-5 and TRBJ1-6; a possible D gene is TRBD1 (5 bases). Germline-derived CDR1 and CDR2 are MNHEY and SVGAGI. The V end lost 0 bases, the J end lost 9 bases, and 15 bases lay between the germline ends. This CDR3 has 16 residues. The chain's CDR3 is CASSYSQQGIGSPLHF. CDR3 bases: TGTGCCAGCAGTTACTCGCAGCAGGGAATTGGTTCACCCCTCCACTTT.

The J gene is TRBJ2-2, the V gene TRBV6-2 or TRBV6-3; tentative D call: TRBD1 (6 bases). Trimming took off 6 bases at V and 7 bases at J, with 12 bases between the two ends. The CDR3 is 13 residues long. Per the germline V gene, CDR1 is MNHEY and CDR2 is SVGEGT. CDR3 loop: CASSRTVHGELFF. The CDR3 DNA is TGTGCCAGCAGCCGGACAGTCCACGGGGAGCTGTTTTTT.

The gene calls are TRBV5-4 and TRBJ2-5, with TRBD2 matching 12 bases. The CDR3 covers 15 residues. Trimming at V came to 1 base and at J to 5 bases, leaving 3 bases not matched to a gene. In germline, CDR1 is SGHNT, CDR2 YYREEE (reference sequence). The CDR3 protein is CASSLLAGGRETQYF. The CDR3 DNA reads TGTGCCAGCAGCTTGCTAGCGGGGGGGAGGGAGACCCAGTACTTC.

V gene TRBV6-4 combines with J gene TRBJ2-3; TRBD2 agrees at 9 bases. J gave up 3 bases and V 6 bases, and 7 bases lay outside the gene matches. CDR1 MRHNA and CDR2 SNTAGT come from the germline V gene. This CDR3 has 15 residues. CDR3 amino acids: CASSPGLAITDTQYF. The DNA for the CDR3 is TGTGCCAGCAGCCCCGGACTAGCGATAACAGATACGCAGTATTTT.

In this sample, this clone turned up once. The chain employs TRBV19 and TRBJ2-3; a possible D gene is TRBD2 (5 bases). Germline V gene lookup returns CDR1 LNHDA and CDR2 SQIVND (reference sequence). Trimming left V 7 bases short and J 1 base short, with 9 bases between. CDR3 length: 13 residues. The DNA for the CDR3 is TGTGCCAGTAAGAATAGCGGCACAGATACGCAGTATTTT. Translating it yields CASKNSGTDTQYF.

This clone was detected only once. The chain carries TRBV7-2 and TRBJ2-5; possibly TRBD2 for D (7 bases). V was shortened by 0 bases and J by 5 bases, with 13 bases between the two germline ends. This CDR3 spans 15 amino acids. The V gene's germline CDR1 is SGHTA and CDR2 FQGNSA. The CDR3 reads CASSLAAGAKETQYF. DNA of the CDR3: TGTGCCAGCAGCTTAGCGGCGGGGGCGAAGGAGACCCAGTACTTC.

The chain joins TRBV7-9 to TRBJ2-1; weak D call: TRBD2 (5 bases). The CDR3 is 16 residues long. Trimming removed 6 bases from V and 1 base from J, with 16 bases in between. From germline, CDR1 is SEHNR and CDR2 FQNEAQ (reference sequence). This chain's CDR3 is CASRTRPEGSYNEQFF. Here the CDR3 DNA reads TGTGCCAGCAGGACTCGCCCCGAGGGATCCTACAATGAGCAGTTCTTC.

The CDR3 sequence is CASSLDGVTDTQYF. The CDR3 DNA reads TGTGCCAGCAGCTTGGACGGGGTCACAGATACGCAGTATTTT. The V and J genes are TRBV5-8 and TRBJ2-3; TRBD2 is a possible D gene (5 bases). CDR1 is SGHTS and CDR2 is YDEGEE in the germline V gene. V lost 0 bases and J lost 2, with 7 bases in between. The CDR3 is made up of 14 amino acids. The whole variable domain, remainder taken from reference TRBV5-8 and TRBJ2-3, is EAGVTQSPTHLIKTRGQQATLRCSPISGHTSVYWYQQALGLGLQFLLWYDEGEERNRGNFPPRFSGRQFPNYSSELNVNALELEDSALYLCASSLDGVTDTQYFGPGTRLTVL.

This chain uses TRBV19 with TRBJ2-2, with TRBD2 as a possible D gene (7 bases). Germline CDR1 is LNHDA and CDR2 is SQIVND (reference sequence). The CDR3 sequence is 16 residues long. Deletions cut 4 bases from V and 5 bases from J, with 17 bases between. This CDR3 is CASSKGGAAFTGELFF. In DNA form, the CDR3 reads TGTGCCAGTAGTAAAGGGGGGGCAGCCTTTACCGGGGAGCTGTTTTTT.

V and J are TRBV5-1 and TRBJ2-7; D might be TRBD1 (6 bases). The V gene lost 5 bases and the J gene lost 7 bases, with 19 bases spanning the gap. CDR1 and CDR2 from the germline V gene are SGHRS and YFSETQ. This CDR3 comprises 14 residues. CDR3 in DNA: TGCGCCAGCAGTCAAAACAGGGTGTCGGCTGAGCAGTACTTC. Its translation: CASSQNRVSAEQYF.

The chain is built from TRBV5-1 and TRBJ2-1, with 8 bases fitting TRBD2. The germline V gene encodes CDR1 SGHRS and CDR2 YFSETQ. V was pared by 3 bases and J by 5 bases, with 10 bases of the junction left unmatched. The CDR3 is 16 residues long. CDR3 in amino acids: CASSSWRSGSHNEQFF. In DNA form, the CDR3 reads TGCGCCAGCAGCTCCTGGAGGAGCGGGAGTCACAATGAGCAGTTCTTC.

The V call is TRBV7-8, the J call TRBJ1-1, with D possibly matching TRBD1 (5 bases). Germline V gene sequence: CDR1 SGHVS, CDR2 FQNEAQ. Trimming took off 0 bases at V and 4 bases at J, with 15 bases between the two ends. This CDR3 region has 16 residues. DNA for the CDR3: TGTGCCAGCAGCTTAGCGTGGGGCGTGTTGGGCACTGAAGCTTTCTTT. Its protein is CASSLAWGVLGTEAFF.

This clone was detected a few times. This chain links TRBV27 with TRBJ1-5; weak D call: TRBD1 (6 bases). CDR1 and CDR2 (germline): MNHEY, SMNVEV (reference sequence). Deletions cut 8 bases from V and 3 bases from J, with 14 bases between. This CDR3 has 14 residues. CDR3 DNA: TGTGCCAGCGCCGAGCGGGGGCCCAATCAGCCCCAGCATTTT. The encoded protein is CASAERGPNQPQHF.

This chain uses TRBV10-2 with TRBJ1-1, with 7 bases aligning to TRBD1. Germline CDR1 WSHSY, CDR2 SAAADI. This CDR3 region has 12 residues. V lost 7 bases to trimming and J lost 9 bases; unmatched junction nucleotides: 8. The CDR3 loop is CASIGGQNQAFF. CDR3 DNA sequence: TGCGCCAGCATTGGGGGACAGAATCAAGCTTTCTTT.

The rearrangement uses TRBV7-9 and TRBJ2-1; TRBD2 might be the D (6 bases). In germline, CDR1 is SEHNR, CDR2 FQNEAQ (reference sequence). The CDR3 is 15 residues long. V was cut by 7 bases and J by 4 bases, with 17 bases left in between. In DNA form, the CDR3 reads TGTGCCAGCACGGAGACTAGGGCCCTTTACAATGAGCAGTTCTTC. Its protein product is CASTETRALYNEQFF.

The genes are TRBV28 and TRBJ1-5; D is perhaps TRBD1 (5 bases). The V end was cut by 6 bases, the J end by 7 bases, with 13 bases between. Germline CDR1 is MDHEN and CDR2 is SYDVKM. CDR3 size: 13 residues. The CDR3 DNA sequence: TGTGCCAGCAGAAGGGGATCCCTACAGCCCCAGCATTTT. Its protein is CASRRGSLQPQHF.

This clone was seen once. In DNA, the CDR3 is TGTGCCACCAGTGACCAGGGCTCAGAGACCCAGTACTTC. Protein product: CATSDQGSETQYF. The rearrangement links TRBV24-1 to TRBJ2-5; the D gene is possibly TRBD1 (5 bases). CDR3 length: 13 residues. Germline loops: CDR1 KGHDR, CDR2 SFDVKD. With 4 bases removed from V and 4 bases from J, the gap between germline ends came to 9 bases.

The chain employs TRBV3-1 (or the pseudogene TRBV3-2) and TRBJ2-7, with D perhaps matching TRBD1 (7 bases). The V gene's germline CDR1 is LGHDT and CDR2 YNNKEL (reference sequence). Trimming removed 4 bases at V and 5 bases at J, with 21 bases between. This CDR3 has 16 amino acids. CDR3 in DNA: TGTGCCAGCAGCCGACAGGAGGGGCAGGGGGTCCACGAGCAGTACTTC. As protein: CASSRQEGQGVHEQYF.

The V call is TRBV15, the J call TRBJ2-1; D remains ambiguous. V lost 2 bases and J 0 bases, leaving 8 bases between the germline ends. Germline lookup yields CDR1 LNHNV and CDR2 YYDKDF (reference sequence). The CDR3 length is 15 residues. The CDR3 bases are TGTGCCACCAGCAGAATACCGAGCTCCTACAATGAGCAGTTCTTC. Translating gives CATSRIPSSYNEQFF.

This clone was picked up a small number of times. J is TRBJ1-1 and V is TRBV7-9; no definite D call. Between the trimmed V and J ends, which lost 5 bases and 7 bases, there was a span of 20 bases. The CDR3 sequence is 15 residues long. Germline CDR1 and CDR2: SEHNR and FQNEAQ (reference sequence). CDR3 sequence reads: CASSRMRAQTDEAFF. In DNA, the CDR3 is TGTGCCAGCAGCAGGATGAGGGCCCAAACGGATGAAGCTTTCTTT.